This is a list of T cell receptor beta chains from one sample in a study of T cells in Graves' hyperthyroidism and ophthalmopathy. TCRdb used MiXCR to reprocess the multiplex PCR reads, holding one entry per CDR3 protein. The table records 480,000 or so distinct CDR3 sequences, 46% of them present only once. What was sequenced was peripheral blood or thyroid tissue (not recorded which). The receptors come from an adult woman with Graves' disease, either hyperthyroidism or ophthalmopathy (not recorded which). CDR3s leave out the opening cysteine and the closing phenylalanine or tryptophan. Size is omitted from some rows. Given values are once, few, many or a class for expanded clones.

many	TRBV7-9	ASSLVGTLLDQY
-	TRBV7-2	ASSRAPGQGNEKLF
-	TRBV20-1	SGVGFYQPQH
many	TRBV5-4	ASSPRTGGDYGYT
-	TRBV29-1	SVEELAGLGYTIY
-	TRBV7-9	ASSLDGSREEKLF
many	TRBV14	ASSQGLRGFETQY
-	TRBV24-1	ATRATGSNQPQH
many	TRBV20-1	SAPRGGTNTGELF
many	TRBV12-3/TRBV12-4	ARRSGELF
many	TRBV7-3	ASSLTPGGSYGYT
-	TRBV6-6	ASRDRVEQPQH
-	TRBV6-5	ASSFNQKNTEAF
many	TRBV7-3	ASSLWKGSPLH
many	TRBV6-1	ASSESRTVQH
many	TRBV14	ASSQVDRGTAF
-	TRBV28	ASSLRTGVNTIY
once	TRBV29-1	SIRQGRAEAF
many	TRBV10-3	ASSLPATGKRTEAF
-	TRBV6-5	AISYRLDSGSYEQY
-	TRBV7-9	ASSHGQGGTSGANVLT
-	TRBV11-2	ASGVHTGELF
-	TRBV29-1	SVVVAGDFYEQY
few	TRBV10-3	AIRDLPGEQY
once	TRBV9	ASSTKREGGTGELF
many	TRBV20-1	SARDPNGGAVNEQY
-	TRBV20-1	SARDDQGNYGYT
once	TRBV9	ASSVGPGAETQY
-	TRBV7-2	ASSSQGQGLATQY
many	TRBV2	ASSEVGSGSSYEQY
-	TRBV15	AASRDPGGVANEKLF
few	TRBV12-3/TRBV12-4	ASRAGGNQPQH
-	TRBV7-9	ASRSGRVKNEQF
many	TRBV6-2/TRBV6-3	ASSYSFGEQY
-	TRBV29-1	SVEGGSAPYEQY